A selection of T cell receptor beta chains follows, all from one sample in a study of blood T cells in healthy people across ages. TCRdb itself ran the 5' RACE reads through MiXCR, one entry per CDR3 protein. The sample carries about 900,000 distinct CDR3 sequences, under 80% recorded once. Input material: blood. The receptors shown here come from a man younger than 45 in good health. CDR3s include the opening cysteine and the closing phenylalanine or tryptophan. D genes are given only for firm matches. Clone sizes are given selectively: once, few, many, or a class where the clone is expanded.

j_call,clone_size,d_call,v_call,cdr3_nt,cdr3_aa
TRBJ1-2,NA,NA,TRBV25-1,TGTGCCAGCAGTCTAGCATGGGAAAGCTACGGCTACACCTTC,CASSLAWESYGYTF
TRBJ2-3,few,NA,TRBV25-1,TGTGCCAGCAGTGACAGGGTTTTAGATACGCAGTATTTT,CASSDRVLDTQYF
TRBJ2-7,few,NA,TRBV29-1,TGCAGCGTCCTGGGGGAGTCCTACGAGCAGTACTTC,CSVLGESYEQYF
TRBJ2-7,once,TRBD1,TRBV11-2,TGTGCCAGCAGCTTAGTTCCGGGACAGGGGGGCTCCAGCTCCTACGAGCAGTACTTC,CASSLVPGQGGSSSYEQYF
TRBJ2-1,few,NA,TRBV5-5,TGTGCCAGCAGCTTGGATATCAGTTACAATGAGCAGTTCTTC,CASSLDISYNEQFF
TRBJ2-7,NA,NA,TRBV29-1,TGCAGCGTTCCCAGGGATGACGGGTCCTACGAGCAGTACTTC,CSVPRDDGSYEQYF
TRBJ2-1,NA,NA,TRBV29-1,TGCAGCGTTGACCATACTAGTGAGCAGTTCTTC,CSVDHTSEQFF
TRBJ2-7,many,TRBD2,TRBV20-1,TGCAGTGCCCCTTCCGGGGGGATCTACGAGCAGTACTTC,CSAPSGGIYEQYF
TRBJ2-5,NA,NA,TRBV4-3,TGCGCCAGCAGCCAAGAGTTGGCTGGGCTAGCAAGAGAGACCCAGTACTTC,CASSQELAGLARETQYF
TRBJ2-7,NA,NA,TRBV28,TGTGCCAGCAGTCCCCCCCCGCACTCCGACGAGCAGTACTTC,CASSPPPHSDEQYF
TRBJ2-1,NA,NA,TRBV5-1,TGCGCCAGCAGCTCTCCAGAAAGACCGATCAATGAGCAGTTCTTC,CASSSPERPINEQFF
TRBJ2-3,NA,NA,TRBV12-3/TRBV12-4,TGTGCCAGCAGTTTTAGTAGCGTGGTCGCAGATGTGCAATATTTT,CASSFSSVVADVQYF
TRBJ1-2,few,TRBD1,TRBV7-3,TGTGCCAGCAGCTTAGAAGGTGGCAGGGGGCTGACTAACTATGGCTACACCTTC,CASSLEGGRGLTNYGYTF
TRBJ1-6,few,TRBD1,TRBV6-6,TGTGCCAGCAGCGTGGACAGGAACCATAATTCACCCCTCCACTTT,CASSVDRNHNSPLHF
TRBJ2-6,NA,NA,TRBV4-2,TGTGCCAGCAGTCTCACCGCCAGGCCCTCTGGGGCCAACGTCCTGACTTTC,CASSLTARPSGANVLTF
TRBJ1-2,few,NA,TRBV7-2,TGTGCCAGCAGCTTAAACCGAGCTAACTATGGCTACACCTTC,CASSLNRANYGYTF
TRBJ2-7,NA,NA,TRBV2,TGTGCCACCTTGGACAGATCAAGCTCCTACGAGCAGTACTTC,CATLDRSSSYEQYF
TRBJ1-1,NA,NA,TRBV11-1,TGTGCCAGCAGCCCCTTTCCGGCTTTGAACACTGAAGCTTTCTTT,CASSPFPALNTEAFF
TRBJ2-6,NA,NA,TRBV20-1,TGCAGTGCTAGAGTGCAGCCCTCTGGGGCCAACGTCCTGACTTTC,CSARVQPSGANVLTF
TRBJ2-7,NA,NA,TRBV5-1,TGCGCCGGCAGCTTGAGAGTGGGGGGCTACGAGCAGTACTTC,CAGSLRVGGYEQYF
TRBJ2-3,NA,TRBD2,TRBV6-2/TRBV6-3,TGTGCCAGCAGTACGGGGAGGGAGATCACGGATACGCAGTATTTT,CASSTGREITDTQYF
TRBJ1-2,NA,TRBD1,TRBV28,TGTGCCAGCAGCCGGGACAGCACTAACTATGGCTTCACCTTC,CASSRDSTNYGFTF
TRBJ2-4,NA,NA,TRBV5-1,TGCGCCAGCAGCCTAAGTTCCCTACTAGCCAAAAACATTCAGTACTTC,CASSLSSLLAKNIQYF
TRBJ2-1,few,NA,TRBV25-1,TGTGCCAGCAGTGAAGACACGGGGTCGTCATACGGGCAGTTCTTC,CASSEDTGSSYGQFF
TRBJ2-1,many,TRBD2,TRBV6-2/TRBV6-3,TGTGCCAGCAAACCGGGACTACCTTACAATGAGCAGTTCTTC,CASKPGLPYNEQFF
TRBJ2-2,NA,TRBD1,TRBV5-1,TGCGCCAGCAGCCTGGACAGGGATAACACCGGGGAGCTGTTTTTT,CASSLDRDNTGELFF
TRBJ1-2,NA,NA,TRBV5-6,TGTGCCAGCAGCTTGTGGGTGGACGGCTACACCTTC,CASSLWVDGYTF
TRBJ2-7,NA,TRBD1,TRBV20-1,TGCAGTGCTAGCCCGGCAGACAGGGGCGGCTCCTACGAGCAGTACTTC,CSASPADRGGSYEQYF
TRBJ2-1,NA,NA,TRBV7-3,TGTGCCAGCAGCCCCCGGAGGGGGGGGCTATCTAGCCCAACTAATATGCATGAGCAGTTCTTC,CASSPRRGGLSSPTNMHEQFF
TRBJ2-1,NA,TRBD1,TRBV4-3,TGCGCCAGCAGCCATCCCTCTTCCGGGACAGGGGTCGATGAGCAGTTCTTC,CASSHPSSGTGVDEQFF
TRBJ2-7,NA,TRBD1,TRBV6-6,TGTGCCAGCAGAAAGGGACAGGGGGAGAACTACGAGCAGTACTTC,CASRKGQGENYEQYF
TRBJ2-7,NA,NA,TRBV6-2/TRBV6-3,TGTGCCAGCAGTTACTCCCAACAGGCCACCTACGAGCAGTACTTC,CASSYSQQATYEQYF
TRBJ2-1,few,TRBD2,TRBV24-1,TGTGCCACCAGTGATTTGCGACGGGGAGGCGGGGGTGAGCAGTTCTTC,CATSDLRRGGGGEQFF
TRBJ2-5,NA,NA,TRBV5-1,TGCGCCAGCAGCTTGGCCGGGGTCGTAGAGACCCAGTACTTC,CASSLAGVVETQYF
TRBJ2-3,NA,TRBD1,TRBV9,TGTGCCAGCAGCGCCCCGGGACAGGGGGTAGTAGATACGCAGTATTTT,CASSAPGQGVVDTQYF
TRBJ2-1,few,NA,TRBV29-1,TGCAGCGTTGATTATTCCTACAATGAGCAGTTCTTC,CSVDYSYNEQFF
TRBJ2-1,few,TRBD1,TRBV5-1,TGCGCCAGCAGACCCCGGGGACAGCGGAGCAATGAGCAGTTCTTC,CASRPRGQRSNEQFF
TRBJ2-7,few,TRBD2,TRBV20-1,TGCAGTGCTAGAAGCCTAGCGGGCTCCTACGAGCAGTACTTC,CSARSLAGSYEQYF
TRBJ2-1,NA,NA,TRBV5-1,TGCGCCAGCAGCTTACTCTCCGGGGCAAGTGAGCAGTTCTTC,CASSLLSGASEQFF
TRBJ1-2,NA,NA,TRBV25-1,TGTGCCGGCAGGTCACCGACAGGAGCTAACTATGGCTACACCTTC,CAGRSPTGANYGYTF
TRBJ1-5,NA,NA,TRBV30,TGTGCCTGGAGTAAAGACAGCAATCAGCCCCAGCATTTT,CAWSKDSNQPQHF
TRBJ2-7,NA,NA,TRBV7-9,TGTGCCAGCAGCTTACAACAGGGAAAGGACGAGCAGTACTTC,CASSLQQGKDEQYF
TRBJ2-1,few,TRBD2,TRBV3-1,TGTGCCAGCAGCCAAGGACTAGCGGGAAACAATGAGCAGTTCTTC,CASSQGLAGNNEQFF
TRBJ2-3,NA,TRBD2,TRBV5-1,TGCGCCAGCAGCAACACACTAGCGGGGGGGCTCGATACGCAGTATTTT,CASSNTLAGGLDTQYF
TRBJ2-7,few,NA,TRBV11-3,TGTGCCAGCAGCCCTAGCCCTAGGTCCCACGAGCAGTACTTC,CASSPSPRSHEQYF
TRBJ1-2,NA,TRBD1,TRBV9,TGTGCCAGCAGCCCGGGAGGGGGCAGAGGCTACACCTTC,CASSPGGGRGYTF
TRBJ2-5,many,NA,TRBV4-2,TGTGCCAGCAGCCAAGGGACAGCCCAAGAGACCCAGTACTTC,CASSQGTAQETQYF
TRBJ2-5,NA,NA,TRBV6-2/TRBV6-3,TGTGCCAGCAATTCAGCCCCGGGGACAACCGAAAAGACCCAGTACTTC,CASNSAPGTTEKTQYF
TRBJ2-5,NA,NA,TRBV2,TGTGCCAGCAGTGAAGCGACTTTCCAAGAGACCCAGTACTTC,CASSEATFQETQYF
TRBJ1-5,NA,NA,TRBV21-1,TGTGCCAGCAGCACCTACAGTAGTAGCTTCAATCAGCCCCAGCATTTT,CASSTYSSSFNQPQHF